The source of this T cell receptor (beta chain) is a study of blood T cell repertoires in COVID-19. Study as a whole: Sites in the United States, Italy and Spain provided acute and convalescent COVID-19 samples. PBMCs, B-cell-depleted T cells, or T cells provided the cDNA or gDNA that made up the material.

The CDR3 runs 13 residues. The V gene end was trimmed by 4 bases and the J gene end by 8 bases; junction bases not matched to a gene: 4. Germline V gene sequence: CDR1 SGHAT, CDR2 FQDESV (reference sequence). As processed by the authors: Amplified reference gene primers provided the basis for estimating nucleated cell counts. Generated by immunoSEQ multiplex PCR, the TCRdb table keeps only in-frame clones and is missing some. Clone size and the V and J calls come from that table; the DNA yielded D and trimming. The sample includes about 160,000 clones, 82% of them seen just once. The sample was peripheral blood. The chain carries TRBV11-1 and TRBJ2-1, with 8 bases lining up with TRBD1. This TCR was recovered from a woman between 40 and 55 years old with COVID-19, enrolled during active disease. The CDR3 region is CASSSDRGHEQFF. DNA of the CDR3: TGTGCCAGCAGCTCCGACAGGGGCCATGAGCAGTTCTTC.